This T cell receptor (beta chain) was observed in a study of blood T cell repertoires in COVID-19. For the study at large: Sample material is recorded as cDNA or gDNA derived from T cells, B-cell-depleted T cells, or PBMCs.

The CDR3 is 13 residues long. The V gene's germline CDR1 is LGHNT and CDR2 FRNRAP. Trimming shortened V by 1 base and J by 6 bases, and 7 bases separated the two germline ends. The assay was immunoSEQ multiplex PCR, and TCRdb's table has in-frame clones only and misses some. The table lists 250,000 to 350,000 clones, around 89% of them singletons. V is TRBV12-5 and J is TRBJ2-1; D is perhaps TRBD2 (6 bases). The material sequenced was PBMCs or T cells enriched from blood (not recorded which). This sequence originates from a woman in her late teens or twenties with acute COVID-19. The CDR3 DNA follows: TGTGCTAGTGGTTTGGGGAGGGCCAATGAGCAGTTCTTC. It codes for CASGLGRANEQFF.